This T cell receptor beta chain stems from a study of cytomegalovirus exposure and HLA in healthy donors. Overall study context: Within the Caucasian-associated ancestry cluster were more than 75% of the 398 genotyped donors. Broader study findings: A later analysis revealed that TCR association rates differed between HLA loci, peaking at DRB1 and bottoming out at HLA-C. Earlier analysis yielded a pattern in which most TCR beta V segments were productive about 90% or about 30% of the time.

V trimming: 3 bases; J trimming: 6 bases; junction bases outside the gene matches: 6. The germline V gene has CDR1 GTSNPN and CDR2 SVGIG (reference sequence). CDR3 length: 14 residues. The PCR employed 60 Vbeta primers together with 13 Jbeta primers. Some clones are missing from TCRdb's copy, which holds only in-frame ones; the method was immunoSEQ multiplex PCR. The repertoire has 90,000 to 100,000 clones, roughly 79% of them found once; the top ten carry roughly 2%. On this clone itself: Its antigen is still unknown.

Donors consisted of healthy bone marrow donors. Specimen: PBMCs. This TCR was recovered from a man between 35 and 55 years old in good health and CMV-seronegative. The rearrangement uses TRBV30 and TRBJ2-1, with 9 nucleotides matching TRBD2. DNA of the CDR3: TGTGCCTGGAGGGTAGCGGGAGTCGGCAATGAGCAGTTCTTC. Its translation: CAWRVAGVGNEQFF.